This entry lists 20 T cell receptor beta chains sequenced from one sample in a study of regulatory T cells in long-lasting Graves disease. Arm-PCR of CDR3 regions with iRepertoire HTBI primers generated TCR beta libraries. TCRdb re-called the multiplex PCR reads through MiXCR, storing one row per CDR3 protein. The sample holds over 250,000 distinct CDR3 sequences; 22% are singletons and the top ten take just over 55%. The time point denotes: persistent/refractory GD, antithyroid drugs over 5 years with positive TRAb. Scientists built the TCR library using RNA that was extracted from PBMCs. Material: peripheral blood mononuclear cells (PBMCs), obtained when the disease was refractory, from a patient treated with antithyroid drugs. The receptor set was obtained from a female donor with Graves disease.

The CDR3 nucleotides are TGTGCCAGCAGCTTACTACCTACGGCGGAGACCCAGTACTTC. It specifies CASSLLPTAETQYF. V is TRBV7-6 and J is TRBJ2-5; D is unresolved. V dropped 2 bases and J dropped 5 bases, with 12 bases sitting between them. Germline CDR1 reads SGHVS; CDR2 reads FNYEAQ. This CDR3 is built from 14 residues. Using reference TRBV7-6 and TRBJ2-5 for the parts outside the CDR3, the full variable domain is GAGVSQSPRYKVTKRGQDVALRCDPISGHVSLYWYRQALGQGPEFLTYFNYEAQQDKSGLPNDRFSAERPEGSISTLTIQRTEQRDSAMYRCASSLLPTAETQYFGPGTRLLVL.

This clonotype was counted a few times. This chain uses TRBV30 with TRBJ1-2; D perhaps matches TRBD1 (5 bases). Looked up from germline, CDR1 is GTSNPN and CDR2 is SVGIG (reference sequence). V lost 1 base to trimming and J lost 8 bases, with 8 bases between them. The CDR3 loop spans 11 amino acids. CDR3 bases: TGTGCCTGGAGTGCTAGGGGCGGCTACACCTTC. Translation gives CAWSARGGYTF. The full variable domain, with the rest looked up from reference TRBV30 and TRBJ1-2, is SQTIHQWPATLVQPVGSPLSLECTVEGTSNPNLYWYRQAAGRGLQLLFYSVGIGQISSEVPQNLSASRPQDRQFILSSKKLLLSDSGFYLCAWSARGGYTFGSGTRLTVV.

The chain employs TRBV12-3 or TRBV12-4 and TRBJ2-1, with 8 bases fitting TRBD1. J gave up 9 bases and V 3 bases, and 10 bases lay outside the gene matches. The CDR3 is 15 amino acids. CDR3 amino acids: CASSFAGTGGAEQFF. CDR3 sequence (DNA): TGTGCCAGCAGTTTTGCCGGGACAGGTGGGGCTGAGCAGTTCTTC.

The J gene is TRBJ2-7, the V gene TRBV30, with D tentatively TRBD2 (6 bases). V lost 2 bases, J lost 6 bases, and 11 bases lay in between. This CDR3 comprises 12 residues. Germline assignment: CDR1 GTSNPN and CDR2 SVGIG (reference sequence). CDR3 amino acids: CAWSFQEGEQYF. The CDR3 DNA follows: TGTGCCTGGAGTTTTCAGGAGGGCGAGCAGTACTTC.

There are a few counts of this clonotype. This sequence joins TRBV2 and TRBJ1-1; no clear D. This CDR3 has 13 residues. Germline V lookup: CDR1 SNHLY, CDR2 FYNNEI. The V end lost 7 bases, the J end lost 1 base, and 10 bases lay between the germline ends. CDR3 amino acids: CASKADQNTEAFF. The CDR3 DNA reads TGTGCCAGCAAGGCCGACCAGAACACTGAAGCTTTCTTT.

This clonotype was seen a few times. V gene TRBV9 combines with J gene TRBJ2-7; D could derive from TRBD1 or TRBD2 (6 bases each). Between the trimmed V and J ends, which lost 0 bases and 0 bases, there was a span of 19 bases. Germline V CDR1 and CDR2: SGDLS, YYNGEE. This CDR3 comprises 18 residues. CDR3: CASSVDSRRGALSYEQYF. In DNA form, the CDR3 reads TGTGCCAGCAGCGTAGATAGTAGGAGGGGGGCACTCTCCTACGAGCAGTACTTC.

The CDR3 here is CASSIGQVDTRELFF. CDR3 DNA: TGTGCCAGTAGTATTGGGCAGGTGGATACAAGGGAGCTGTTTTTT. The J gene is TRBJ2-2, the V gene TRBV19, with D unclear. Trimming left V 3 bases short and J 9 bases short, with 17 bases between. The germline gives CDR1 LNHDA, CDR2 SQIVND (reference sequence). This CDR3 spans 15 amino acids.

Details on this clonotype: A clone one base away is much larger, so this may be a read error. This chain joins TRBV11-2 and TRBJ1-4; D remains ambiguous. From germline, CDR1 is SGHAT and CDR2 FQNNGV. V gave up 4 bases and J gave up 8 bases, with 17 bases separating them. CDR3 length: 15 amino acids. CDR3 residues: CASSSHPKPEEKLFF. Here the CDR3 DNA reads TGTGCCAGCAGCTCCCACCCAAAACCGGAGGAAAAACTGTTTTTT.

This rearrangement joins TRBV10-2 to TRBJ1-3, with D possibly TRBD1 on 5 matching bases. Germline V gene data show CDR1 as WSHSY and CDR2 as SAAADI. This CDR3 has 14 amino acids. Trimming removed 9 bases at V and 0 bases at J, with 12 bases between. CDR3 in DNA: TGCGCCAGTGGGGACGGGAACTCTGGAAACACCATATATTTT. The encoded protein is CASGDGNSGNTIYF.

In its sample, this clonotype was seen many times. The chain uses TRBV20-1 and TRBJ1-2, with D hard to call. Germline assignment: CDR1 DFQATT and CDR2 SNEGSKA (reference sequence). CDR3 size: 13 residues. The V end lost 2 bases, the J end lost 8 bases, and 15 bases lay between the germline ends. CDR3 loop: CSARSITTEGYTF. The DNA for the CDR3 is TGCAGTGCTAGATCAATCACGACGGAAGGCTACACCTTC.

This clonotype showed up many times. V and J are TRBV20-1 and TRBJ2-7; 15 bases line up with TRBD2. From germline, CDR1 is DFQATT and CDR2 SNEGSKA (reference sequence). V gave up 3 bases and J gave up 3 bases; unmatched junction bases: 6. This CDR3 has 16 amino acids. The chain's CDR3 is CSASGLAGGPRYEQYF. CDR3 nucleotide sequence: TGCAGTGCTAGTGGACTAGCGGGAGGGCCCCGCTACGAGCAGTACTTC.

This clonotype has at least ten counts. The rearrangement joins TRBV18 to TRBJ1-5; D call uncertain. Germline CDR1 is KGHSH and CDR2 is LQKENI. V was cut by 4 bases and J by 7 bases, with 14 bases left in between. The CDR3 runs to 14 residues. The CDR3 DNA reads TGTGCCAGCTCACTTCAGCGTGGTGAACAGCCCCAGCATTTT. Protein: CASSLQRGEQPQHF.

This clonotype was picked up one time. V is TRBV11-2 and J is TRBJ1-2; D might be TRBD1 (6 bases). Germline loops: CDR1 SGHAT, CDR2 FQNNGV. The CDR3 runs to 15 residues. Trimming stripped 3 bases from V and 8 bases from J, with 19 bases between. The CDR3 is CASSFTGTLRYGYTF. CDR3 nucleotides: TGTGCCAGCAGCTTTACCGGGACACTGCGCTACGGCTACACCTTC.

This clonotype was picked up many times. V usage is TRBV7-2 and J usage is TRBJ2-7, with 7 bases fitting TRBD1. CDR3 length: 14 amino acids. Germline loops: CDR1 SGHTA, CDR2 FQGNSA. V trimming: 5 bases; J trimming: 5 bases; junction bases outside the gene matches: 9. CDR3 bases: TGTGCCAGCAGCACACGACAGGGTTGGCACGAGCAGTACTTC. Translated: CASSTRQGWHEQYF.

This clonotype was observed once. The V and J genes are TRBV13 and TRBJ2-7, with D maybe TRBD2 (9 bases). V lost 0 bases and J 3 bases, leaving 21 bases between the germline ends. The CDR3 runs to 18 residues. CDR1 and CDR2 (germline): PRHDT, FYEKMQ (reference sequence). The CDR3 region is CASSLGPGGVAGVYEQYF. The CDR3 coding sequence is TGTGCCAGCAGCTTAGGGCCAGGGGGCGTAGCGGGAGTCTACGAGCAGTACTTC.

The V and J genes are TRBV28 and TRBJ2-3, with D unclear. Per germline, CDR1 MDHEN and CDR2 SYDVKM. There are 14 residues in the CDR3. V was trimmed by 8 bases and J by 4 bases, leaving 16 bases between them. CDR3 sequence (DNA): TGTGCCAGCGGTAGCCGGGTCGGCGCAGATACGCAGTATTTT. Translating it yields CASGSRVGADTQYF.

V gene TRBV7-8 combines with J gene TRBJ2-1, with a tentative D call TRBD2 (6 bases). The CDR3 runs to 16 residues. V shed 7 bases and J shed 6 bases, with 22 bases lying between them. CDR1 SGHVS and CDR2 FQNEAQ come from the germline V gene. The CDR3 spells CASTLGAGPRFNEQFF. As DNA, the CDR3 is TGTGCCAGCACTCTTGGAGCGGGCCCAAGGTTCAATGAGCAGTTCTTC. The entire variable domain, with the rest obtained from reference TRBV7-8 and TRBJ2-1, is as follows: GAGVSQSPRYKVAKRGQDVALRCDPISGHVSLFWYQQALGQGPEFLTYFQNEAQLDKSGLPSDRFFAERPEGSVSTLKIQRTQQEDSAVYLCASTLGAGPRFNEQFFGPGTRLTVL.

The CDR3 protein is CASSATPDSPLHF. The DNA for the CDR3 is TGTGCCAGCAGTGCCACCCCAGACTCACCCCTCCACTTT. V usage is TRBV6-1 and J usage is TRBJ1-6, with D uncertain. This CDR3 region has 13 residues. The ends were cut back, 4 bases at V and 10 bases at J, with 11 bases in the middle. CDR1 MNHNS and CDR2 SASEGT come from the germline V gene.

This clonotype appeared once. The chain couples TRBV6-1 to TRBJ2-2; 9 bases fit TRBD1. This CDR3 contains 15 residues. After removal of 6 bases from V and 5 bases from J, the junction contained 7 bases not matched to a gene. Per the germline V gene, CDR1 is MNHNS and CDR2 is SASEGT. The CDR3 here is CASSQGQGITGELFF. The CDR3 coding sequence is TGTGCCAGCAGCCAGGGACAGGGTATTACCGGGGAGCTGTTTTTT.

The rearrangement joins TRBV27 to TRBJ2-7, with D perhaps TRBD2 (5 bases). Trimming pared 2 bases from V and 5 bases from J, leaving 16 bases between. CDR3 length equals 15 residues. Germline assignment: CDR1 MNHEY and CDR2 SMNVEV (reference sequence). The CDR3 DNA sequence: TGTGCCAGCAGTTTAGGGCCGAGGACTGGAGACGAGCAGTACTTC. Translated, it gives CASSLGPRTGDEQYF.